This TCR beta chain was obtained from a study of sequential checkpoint blockade in melanoma. Overall study: Each arm's sequence ended with maintenance nivolumab. Study outcomes and limitations: Mutational load did not correlate with tumor T-cell fraction or clonality.

Germline CDR1 MNHGY, CDR2 SAAAGT. This CDR3 has 13 amino acids. Trimming took off 8 bases at V and 2 bases at J, with 12 bases between the two ends. This clone came up a few times. The antigen remains unidentified. Measured with immunoSEQ multiplex PCR; TCRdb has only the in-frame clones, and not every one. The sample carries some 7,500 clones, about a quarter recorded once. The treatment was: randomized to nivolumab then ipilimumab (arm A) or the reverse (arm B). The sample was tumor tissue (inferred from file names), taken from a patient given nivolumab and ipilimumab in sequence. The V call is TRBV6-8, the J call TRBJ1-2; D unresolved. The sequence was obtained from a human donor with melanoma. The CDR3 region is CASGREVNYGYTF. The CDR3, as DNA: TGTGCCAGCGGGAGGGAGGTAAACTATGGCTACACCTTC.